This T cell receptor beta chain was captured by sequencing in a study of T cells expressing NK-cell markers. Study at large: Obtained from sorted CD3+CD56+NKG2C+, CD3+CD56+NKG2C- and CD3+CD56-NKG2C+ T cells were the TCR beta repertoires.

Whole-study results and caveats: There remained a lack of clarity about HCMV specificity of expanded NKG2C+ T cell clones.

After re-calling the 5' RACE reads, TCRdb lists one entry per CDR3 protein, DNA absent. There are some 600,000 distinct CDR3 sequences in the sample, with about 3.6% held by the top ten. Germline V lookup: CDR1 WNHNN, CDR2 SYGVQD (reference sequence). This CDR3 contains 16 residues. In the case of this clonotype: Its target is not known.

This receptor was taken from a man aged 18 to 29 in good health. The gene calls are TRBV10-1 and TRBJ2-1; absent DNA, TCRdb's TRBD2 call cannot be checked. Sample: blood T cells: a sorted CD56 or NKG2C T cell subset, CD4+ or CD8+ T cells, or bulk PBMC T cells (not recorded which). The CDR3 is CASSEGSGRFYNEQFF.